The 9 T cell receptor beta chains presented below share a single source sample, sequenced in a study of cytomegalovirus exposure and HLA in healthy donors. The primer mix had 60 Vbeta and 13 Jbeta primers. Data came from immunoSEQ multiplex PCR; TCRdb stores just in-frame clones and leaves some out. Of about 150,000 clones detected, 70% appear once; the ten largest clones hold roughly 2%. Sequenced sample: PBMCs. Receptors originate from a woman aged 60-75 years in good health and CMV-seropositive.

The V and J genes are TRBV5-1 and TRBJ2-2, with TRBD1 identical over 7 bases. In germline, CDR1 is SGHRS, CDR2 YFSETQ. The ends lost 2 bases at V and 1 base at J; junction bases unmatched: 5. The CDR3 sequence is 16 residues long. The CDR3 bases are TGCGCCAGCAGCTTCCAGGACAGGCGGAACACCGGGGAGCTGTTTTTT. Protein sequence: CASSFQDRRNTGELFF. The full variable domain, with the rest looked up from reference TRBV5-1 and TRBJ2-2, is KAGVTQTPRYLIKTRGQQVTLSCSPISGHRSVSWYQQTPGQGLQFLFEYFSETQRNKGNFPGRFSGRQFSNSRSEMNVSTLELGDSALYLCASSFQDRRNTGELFFGEGSRLTVL.

The rearrangement joins TRBV29-1 to TRBJ2-3; D possibly corresponds to TRBD1 (6 bases). The V gene lost 4 bases and the J gene lost 2 bases, with 13 bases spanning the gap. The CDR3 totals 14 residues. CDR1 SQVTM and CDR2 ANQGSEA come from the germline V gene. The CDR3 protein is CSVGLDSHTDTQYF. The CDR3 DNA sequence: TGCAGCGTTGGATTGGACAGCCACACAGATACGCAGTATTTT.

This chain uses TRBV5-4 with TRBJ2-6, with 14 bases identical to TRBD2. CDR1 is SGHNT, CDR2 YYREEE, per germline (reference sequence). Losses at the gene ends were 3 bases for V and 0 bases for J; bases not matched to a gene: 8. The CDR3 has 20 amino acids. CDR3: CASSSGLAGEGISGANVLTF. CDR3 DNA sequence: TGTGCCAGCAGCTCGGGACTAGCGGGAGAAGGTATCTCTGGGGCCAACGTCCTGACTTTC.

This clone showed up just a few times. The gene calls are TRBV5-4 and TRBJ1-3, with D perhaps matching TRBD1 (5 bases). V lost 4 bases to trimming and J lost 11 bases, with 19 bases between them. The CDR3 runs 14 residues. Per germline, CDR1 SGHNT and CDR2 YYREEE (reference sequence). CDR3 nucleotide sequence: TGTGCCAGCAGCCAAGAGGACAATCAAGACTCCATATATTTT. This sequence encodes CASSQEDNQDSIYF.

V gene TRBV19 combines with J gene TRBJ1-1, with 8 bases fitting TRBD1. After removal of 5 bases from V and 6 bases from J, the junction contained 14 bases not matched to a gene. The CDR3 has 16 residues. Per germline, CDR1 LNHDA and CDR2 SQIVND (reference sequence). The CDR3: CASSDWLDRAKAEAFF. As DNA, the CDR3 is TGTGCCAGTAGTGATTGGTTGGACAGGGCGAAGGCTGAAGCTTTCTTT. The whole variable domain, filled in from reference TRBV19 and TRBJ1-1, reads DGGITQSPKYLFRKEGQNVTLSCEQNLNHDAMYWYRQDPGQGLRLIYYSQIVNDFQKGDIAEGYSVSREKKESFPLTVTSAQKNPTAFYLCASSDWLDRAKAEAFFGQGTRLTVV.

This clone appeared a single time. V gene TRBV7-8 combines with J gene TRBJ2-5; 8 nucleotides align to TRBD1. Germline CDR1 SGHVS, CDR2 FQNEAQ. CDR3 length: 13 amino acids. After removal of 5 bases from V and 4 bases from J, the junction contained 3 bases not matched to a gene. The CDR3 DNA sequence: TGTGCCAGCAGCACCGACAGGGGAGAGACCCAGTACTTC. Residues: CASSTDRGETQYF.

This clone was seen a handful of times. The CDR3 protein is CASHRGAEHYYGYTF. For the CDR3, the DNA is TGTGCCAGCCACCGGGGGGCAGAACATTACTATGGCTACACCTTC. The chain couples TRBV28 to TRBJ1-2, with D maybe TRBD1 (6 bases). The CDR3 has 15 amino acids. The germline gives CDR1 MDHEN, CDR2 SYDVKM. V lost 8 bases and J lost 3, with 19 bases in between.

V is TRBV19 and J is TRBJ1-2; D may be TRBD1 (5 bases). V was cut by 5 bases and J by 3 bases, with 10 bases left in between. Looked up from germline, CDR1 is LNHDA and CDR2 is SQIVND (reference sequence). There are 13 residues in the CDR3. This CDR3 is CASSRGSDYGYTF. The DNA of the CDR3 is TGTGCCAGTAGTCGGGGGTCGGACTATGGCTACACCTTC.

V is TRBV6-6 and J is TRBJ1-4; no firm D call. V dropped 5 bases and J dropped 11 bases, with 9 bases sitting between them. The CDR3 loop spans 11 amino acids. CDR1 MNHNY and CDR2 SVGAGI come from the germline V gene (reference sequence). Here the CDR3 reads CASSEMGKLFF. For the CDR3, the DNA is TGTGCCAGCAGTGAAATGGGCAAACTGTTTTTT.